This T cell receptor (beta chain) was obtained from a study of T cells in Graves' hyperthyroidism and ophthalmopathy. TCR beta CDR3 sequences were amplified from RNA transcripts. RT-PCR in the first round (using the HTBI primer set) targeted the TCR CDR3. Using its own MiXCR run on the multiplex PCR reads, TCRdb lists one record per CDR3 protein. This table has 800,000 or so distinct CDR3 sequences, roughly 40% appearing once. Stable Graves' hyperthyroidism denoted no ophthalmopathy progression over 18 months. Patients between 18 and 65 years old had hyperthyroidism, newly diagnosed and lasting under 2 months. Patients having uncontrolled infection, another autoimmune disease, pregnancy or lactation were not included. CDR1 LNHNV and CDR2 YYDKDF come from the germline V gene (reference sequence). The CDR3 covers 15 residues. V lost 3 bases to trimming and J lost 2 bases, with 13 bases between them.

This TCR was recovered from a man aged 18-30 years with Graves' hyperthyroidism. The specimen sequenced was blood. This chain uses TRBV15 with TRBJ2-5; D is unclear. The CDR3 DNA is TGTGCCACCAGCAGTTTGGGTGCGGTTCAAGAGACCCAGTACTTC. It yields the protein CATSSLGAVQETQYF.